A selection of T cell receptor beta chains follows, all from one sample in a study of T-cell memory formation after mild COVID-19. One entry per CDR3 protein, called by TCRdb with MiXCR from the 5' RACE reads. This sample has roughly 400,000 distinct CDR3 sequences, with approximately 25% found just once. Sequences were obtained from PBMCs or a T cell subset sorted from them (not recorded which). These receptors originate from an adult woman who had mild COVID-19 (a few samples of this study predate the infection). Cell type and time point are not known. Each CDR3 is given with its conserved first and last residue.

J | V | CDR3
TRBJ2-3 | TRBV3-1 | CASSQGGETDTQYF
TRBJ2-5 | TRBV18 | CASSPYGGLGETQYF
TRBJ1-2 | TRBV19 | CASSMKQGANRLGYTF
TRBJ2-3 | TRBV25-1 | CASSESTGQGADTQYF
TRBJ2-5 | TRBV6-5 | CASSYTRAKETQYF
TRBJ1-1 | TRBV7-2 | CASSKMQGAIMNTEAFF
TRBJ1-4 | TRBV5-1 | CASSLGTGRGEKLFF
TRBJ2-7 | TRBV29-1 | CSVEKLLTYEQYF
TRBJ1-4 | TRBV11-2 | CASSLGRVEKLFF
TRBJ2-1 | TRBV7-3 | CASSSTRDRGNNEQFF
TRBJ2-7 | TRBV18 | CASSPGTSYEQYF
TRBJ2-7 | TRBV29-1 | CSATPTGEAQYF
TRBJ2-1 | TRBV7-6 | CASGSGGAYNEQFF
TRBJ2-3 | TRBV20-1 | CSASDLAGSDTQYF
TRBJ2-7 | TRBV7-8 | CASSFFLTYEQYF
TRBJ1-5 | TRBV4-3 | CASSPTPGQPQHF
TRBJ1-2 | TRBV19 | CASIPQGAYGYTF
TRBJ1-5 | TRBV7-6 | CASSQQGGGQPQHF
TRBJ1-1 | TRBV5-1 | CASSLHEFGFRGAFF
TRBJ2-3 | TRBV6-6 | CASSYQGSRTDTQYF
TRBJ2-1 | TRBV4-3 | CASSPRGSRASSYNEQFF
TRBJ2-1 | TRBV12-3/TRBV12-4 | CASRSPDIYNEQFF
TRBJ1-6 | TRBV27 | CASSFRGLIHF
TRBJ2-1 | TRBV12-3/TRBV12-4 | CASSLSGGQFF
TRBJ2-1 | TRBV9 | CASSGPTGGPYGEQFF
TRBJ2-1 | TRBV5-1 | CASSSWPGQGYNEQFF
TRBJ2-6 | TRBV6-2/TRBV6-3 | CASSFGRSGANVLTF
TRBJ2-2 | TRBV11-2 | CASSHNRGAGELFF
TRBJ1-3 | TRBV4-3 | CASSQDTDHLRTIYF
TRBJ2-7 | TRBV12-3/TRBV12-4 | CASSFLLGWEQYF
TRBJ1-1 | TRBV5-1 | CASSLEGAGRAFF
TRBJ1-1 | TRBV12-3/TRBV12-4 | CASSLTGLDTEAFF
TRBJ2-1 | TRBV10-3 | CAALPGKGYNEQFF
TRBJ2-1 | TRBV6-5 | CASSYLAGAPNEQFF
TRBJ1-5 | TRBV7-2 | CASSFTRGGNQPQHF
TRBJ1-1 | TRBV5-1 | CASSLRHRMNTEAFF
TRBJ2-7 | TRBV18 | CASSPARTAYEQYF
TRBJ2-1 | TRBV27 | CASSLTNYNEQFF
TRBJ2-1 | TRBV7-3 | CASSLRGPHNEQFF
TRBJ2-5 | TRBV4-1 | CASSPGTAEKTQYF
TRBJ1-1 | TRBV3-1 | CASSQDEGLTEAFF
TRBJ2-5 | TRBV7-2 | CASSQDIQETQYF
TRBJ1-5 | TRBV19 | CASSLRFNQPQHF
TRBJ2-3 | TRBV12-3/TRBV12-4 | CASTQLWDTQYF
TRBJ2-1 | TRBV29-1 | CSTGQVGNEQFF
TRBJ2-1 | TRBV7-9 | CASPPGLAGYYNEQFF
TRBJ1-2 | TRBV7-9 | CASSPSEAGRSYTF